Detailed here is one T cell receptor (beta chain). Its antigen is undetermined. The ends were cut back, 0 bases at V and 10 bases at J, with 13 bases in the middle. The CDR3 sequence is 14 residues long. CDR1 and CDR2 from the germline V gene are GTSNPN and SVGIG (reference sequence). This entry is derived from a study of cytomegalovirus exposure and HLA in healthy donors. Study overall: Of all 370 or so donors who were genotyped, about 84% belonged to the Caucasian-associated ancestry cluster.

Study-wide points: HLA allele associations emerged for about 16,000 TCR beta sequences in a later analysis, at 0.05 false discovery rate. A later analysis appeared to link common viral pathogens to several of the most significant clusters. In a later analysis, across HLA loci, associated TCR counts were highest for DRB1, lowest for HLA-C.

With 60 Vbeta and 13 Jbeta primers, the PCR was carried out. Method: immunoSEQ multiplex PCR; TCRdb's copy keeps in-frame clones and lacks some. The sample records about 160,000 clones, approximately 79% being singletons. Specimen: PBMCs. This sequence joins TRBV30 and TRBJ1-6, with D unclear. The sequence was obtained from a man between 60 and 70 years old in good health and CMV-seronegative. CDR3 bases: TGTGCCTGGAGTGTACATGGATCCGGGTCACCCCTCCACTTT. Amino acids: CAWSVHGSGSPLHF.